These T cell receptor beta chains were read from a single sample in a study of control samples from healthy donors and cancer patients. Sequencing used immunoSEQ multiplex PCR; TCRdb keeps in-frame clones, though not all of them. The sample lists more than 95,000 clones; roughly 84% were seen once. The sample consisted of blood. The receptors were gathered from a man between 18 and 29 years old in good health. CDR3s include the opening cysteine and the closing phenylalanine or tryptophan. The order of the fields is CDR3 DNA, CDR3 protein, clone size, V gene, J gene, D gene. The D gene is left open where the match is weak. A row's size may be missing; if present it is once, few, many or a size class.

cdr3_nt: TGTGCCAGCTCACCCGAACAGGGGGCAGGCAATCAGCCCCAGCATTTT
cdr3_aa: CASSPEQGAGNQPQHF
clone_size: NA
v_call: TRBV18
j_call: TRBJ1-5
d_call: TRBD1

cdr3_nt: TGTGCCAGCAGTTTTGGGGTACTAAATTCACCCCTCCACTTT
cdr3_aa: CASSFGVLNSPLHF
clone_size: NA
v_call: TRBV27
j_call: TRBJ1-6
d_call: NA

cdr3_nt: TGTGCCAGCTACGGGGGACGAAGCGGGACATCCTACGAGCAGTACTTC
cdr3_aa: CASYGGRSGTSYEQYF
clone_size: NA
v_call: TRBV2
j_call: TRBJ2-7
d_call: NA

cdr3_nt: TGTGCCAGCAGTGACTCCCCCCAACCCACCGGGGAGCTGTTTTTT
cdr3_aa: CASSDSPQPTGELFF
clone_size: NA
v_call: TRBV6-4
j_call: TRBJ2-2
d_call: NA

cdr3_nt: TGTGCCAGCAGCCCGATCGATGAAGAGACCCAGTACTTC
cdr3_aa: CASSPIDEETQYF
clone_size: NA
v_call: TRBV11-3
j_call: TRBJ2-5
d_call: NA

cdr3_nt: TGTGCCAGCAGCCAAGGCTATGGCTACACCTTC
cdr3_aa: CASSQGYGYTF
clone_size: NA
v_call: TRBV3-1/TRBV3-2
j_call: TRBJ1-2
d_call: NA

cdr3_nt: TGTGCCAGCAGCCAAGGAGCTAGTAGCGGGAGGGCCAAATACAATGAGCAGTTCTTC
cdr3_aa: CASSQGASSGRAKYNEQFF
clone_size: NA
v_call: TRBV3-1/TRBV3-2
j_call: TRBJ2-1
d_call: TRBD2

cdr3_nt: TGTGCCAGCAGCCCAGGCGGGACAGAAGAGACCCAGTACTTC
cdr3_aa: CASSPGGTEETQYF
clone_size: NA
v_call: TRBV11-3
j_call: TRBJ2-5
d_call: NA

cdr3_nt: TGTGCCAGCAGCCGTACAGCGGGAGGGGAGACCCAGTACTTC
cdr3_aa: CASSRTAGGETQYF
clone_size: NA
v_call: TRBV7-2
j_call: TRBJ2-5
d_call: TRBD2

cdr3_nt: TGTGCCAGCTGCGGTTCGAACACCGGGGAGCTGTTTTTT
cdr3_aa: CASCGSNTGELFF
clone_size: few
v_call: TRBV13
j_call: TRBJ2-2
d_call: NA

cdr3_nt: TGTGCCAGCTCCGTAGGAAATGAGCAGTTCTTC
cdr3_aa: CASSVGNEQFF
clone_size: NA
v_call: TRBV7-9
j_call: TRBJ2-1
d_call: NA

cdr3_nt: TGTGCCAGCATGACCGCACGCTACTCTGGGGCCAACGTCCTGACTTTC
cdr3_aa: CASMTARYSGANVLTF
clone_size: NA
v_call: TRBV28
j_call: TRBJ2-6
d_call: NA

cdr3_nt: TGTGCCAGCAGTGAAGGAGCGACTAGCTTTGCCTACAATGAGCAGTTCTTC
cdr3_aa: CASSEGATSFAYNEQFF
clone_size: NA
v_call: TRBV6-1
j_call: TRBJ2-1
d_call: TRBD2

cdr3_nt: TGTGCCAGCAGTTCCGGGCCAAGGGATGGCTACACCTTC
cdr3_aa: CASSSGPRDGYTF
clone_size: NA
v_call: TRBV7-8
j_call: TRBJ1-2
d_call: NA

cdr3_nt: TGTGCCAGCAGCTTGAAGGAAGGGAAGGGGTTCCAAGAGACCCAGTACTTC
cdr3_aa: CASSLKEGKGFQETQYF
clone_size: NA
v_call: TRBV5-8
j_call: TRBJ2-5
d_call: NA

cdr3_nt: TGTGCCAGCAGCCCCGGCAACCAAGAGACCCAGTACTTC
cdr3_aa: CASSPGNQETQYF
clone_size: NA
v_call: TRBV7-3
j_call: TRBJ2-5
d_call: NA

cdr3_nt: TGTGCCAGCAGCTTATGGCGGGAGGGTAGCACAGATACGCAGTATTTT
cdr3_aa: CASSLWREGSTDTQYF
clone_size: NA
v_call: TRBV7-9
j_call: TRBJ2-3
d_call: TRBD2

cdr3_nt: TGTGCCAGTACTATTGACAGATCAAACATTCAGTACTTC
cdr3_aa: CASTIDRSNIQYF
clone_size: NA
v_call: TRBV19
j_call: TRBJ2-4
d_call: NA

cdr3_nt: TGTGCCAGCTCACCACTATTAAGCTTAAGCGGGACGCCATCCTACAATGAGCAGTTCTTC
cdr3_aa: CASSPLLSLSGTPSYNEQFF
clone_size: NA
v_call: TRBV18
j_call: TRBJ2-1
d_call: TRBD2

cdr3_nt: TGTGCCAGCAGCCAAGCTGCAGGGACTCCGAACTACGAGCAGTACTTC
cdr3_aa: CASSQAAGTPNYEQYF
clone_size: few
v_call: TRBV3-1/TRBV3-2
j_call: TRBJ2-7
d_call: NA

cdr3_nt: TGTGCCAGCAGCCGACCCTCAGGGGAGCTGTTTTTT
cdr3_aa: CASSRPSGELFF
clone_size: NA
v_call: TRBV3-1/TRBV3-2
j_call: TRBJ2-2
d_call: NA

cdr3_nt: TGCAGCTCCACAGAGACAGATACGCAGTATTTT
cdr3_aa: CSSTETDTQYF
clone_size: NA
v_call: TRBV29-1
j_call: TRBJ2-3
d_call: NA

cdr3_nt: TGCGCCAGCAGCCCCGAGAGACACTCTGGAAACACCATATATTTT
cdr3_aa: CASSPERHSGNTIYF
clone_size: NA
v_call: TRBV4-1
j_call: TRBJ1-3
d_call: NA

cdr3_nt: TGTGCCAGCAGCCTGGGACTAGCGGGAGATGAGCAGTTCTTC
cdr3_aa: CASSLGLAGDEQFF
clone_size: NA
v_call: TRBV7-3
j_call: TRBJ2-1
d_call: TRBD2

cdr3_nt: TGTGCCAGCAGTTTATCTAGTCTAGCGGGTCTAGAGACCCAGTACTTC
cdr3_aa: CASSLSSLAGLETQYF
clone_size: NA
v_call: TRBV27
j_call: TRBJ2-5
d_call: TRBD2

cdr3_nt: TGTGCCAGTACACGGATGGGGGACAGGGGGTGGAATCAGCCCCAGCATTTT
cdr3_aa: CASTRMGDRGWNQPQHF
clone_size: NA
v_call: TRBV19
j_call: TRBJ1-5
d_call: TRBD1

cdr3_nt: TGTGCCAGCTCACCGGGACAGGGTGTATCCTACGAGCAGTACTTC
cdr3_aa: CASSPGQGVSYEQYF
clone_size: NA
v_call: TRBV18
j_call: TRBJ2-7
d_call: TRBD1

cdr3_nt: TGTGCCAGCAGCGTAGAAATCGGCGGACTCAACGAGCAGTACTTC
cdr3_aa: CASSVEIGGLNEQYF
clone_size: few
v_call: TRBV9
j_call: TRBJ2-7
d_call: NA

cdr3_nt: TGTGCCAGCAGTCAAGTCCCAGGGAGCAATCAGCCCCAGCATTTT
cdr3_aa: CASSQVPGSNQPQHF
clone_size: NA
v_call: TRBV3-1/TRBV3-2
j_call: TRBJ1-5
d_call: NA

cdr3_nt: TGTGCCAGTAGTATCCGTCGGTCTGGGGCCAACGTCCTGACTTTC
cdr3_aa: CASSIRRSGANVLTF
clone_size: few
v_call: TRBV19
j_call: TRBJ2-6
d_call: NA

cdr3_nt: TGTGCCAGCATTAAACCGACAGGGGACTATGGCTACACCTTC
cdr3_aa: CASIKPTGDYGYTF
clone_size: NA
v_call: TRBV6-5
j_call: TRBJ1-2
d_call: TRBD1

cdr3_nt: TGTGCCACCCCCGACAGATCCACCGAAAAACTGTTTTTT
cdr3_aa: CATPDRSTEKLFF
clone_size: NA
v_call: TRBV28
j_call: TRBJ1-4
d_call: NA

cdr3_nt: TGTGCCAGCAGCCAAGCCGGGACTAGACATATCAATGAGCAGTTCTTC
cdr3_aa: CASSQAGTRHINEQFF
clone_size: NA
v_call: TRBV14
j_call: TRBJ2-1
d_call: TRBD2

cdr3_nt: TGTGCCAGCAGCCTACAGGGAAGTACTGAAGCTTTCTTT
cdr3_aa: CASSLQGSTEAFF
clone_size: once
v_call: TRBV14
j_call: TRBJ1-1
d_call: NA

cdr3_nt: TGTGCCAGCAGTTTGACAGGGTTAGGTGAGCAGTTCTTC
cdr3_aa: CASSLTGLGEQFF
clone_size: NA
v_call: TRBV28
j_call: TRBJ2-1
d_call: TRBD1